This T cell receptor beta chain was recorded in a study of memory CD8 T cells in hepatitis C reinfection. V dropped 0 bases and J dropped 6 bases, with 9 bases sitting between them. The CDR3 spans 13 residues. CDR1 is SGHDT and CDR2 is YYEEEE in the germline V gene. Only a few counts were recorded for this clone. The sample contains more than one DNA sequence encoding this CDR3. Clones were sequenced by immunoSEQ multiplex PCR, and TCRdb holds only the in-frame ones, with some missing. The sample yields over 50,000 clones, under 90% seen once. Time point meaning: pre-reinfection, 55 to 20 weeks before reinfection detection. Sorted cells were sequenced directly ex vivo without any in vitro expansion. Total naive CD8 T cells were sorted as viable CD3+ CD8+ CD45RO- cells from a couple of donors.

The chain is built from TRBV5-6 and TRBJ1-1; unclear D gene. This TCR came from a young man with hepatitis C virus infection. Sequencing was done on a sample of naive CD8+ T cells sorted from blood. The CDR3 bases are TGTGCCAGCAGCTTGGCCCTCAGCGCTGAAGCTTTCTTT. Translation gives CASSLALSAEAFF.